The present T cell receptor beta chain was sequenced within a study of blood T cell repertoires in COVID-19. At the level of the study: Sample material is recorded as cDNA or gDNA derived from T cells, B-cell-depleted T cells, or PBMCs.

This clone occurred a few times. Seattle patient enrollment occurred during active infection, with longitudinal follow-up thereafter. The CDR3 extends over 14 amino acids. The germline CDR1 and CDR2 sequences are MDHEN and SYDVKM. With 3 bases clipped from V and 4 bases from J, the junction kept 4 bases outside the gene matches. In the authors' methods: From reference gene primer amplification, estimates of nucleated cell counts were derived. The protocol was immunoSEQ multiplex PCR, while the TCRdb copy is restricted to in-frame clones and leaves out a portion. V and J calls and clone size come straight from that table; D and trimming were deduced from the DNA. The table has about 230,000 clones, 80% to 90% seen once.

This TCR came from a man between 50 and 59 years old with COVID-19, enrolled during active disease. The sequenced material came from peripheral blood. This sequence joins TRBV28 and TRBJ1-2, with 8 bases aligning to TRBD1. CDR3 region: CASSFGTGPYGYTF. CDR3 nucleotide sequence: TGTGCCAGCAGTTTTGGGACAGGACCCTATGGCTACACCTTC.